These T cell receptor beta chains were read from a single sample in a study of T cell repertoires in ileal Crohn's disease. Generated by immunoSEQ multiplex PCR, the TCRdb table keeps only in-frame clones and is missing some. This table holds several thousand clones, around 68% found once. Sequencing used ileal tissue. Receptors were obtained from an adult with Crohn's disease. Both conserved end residues are part of each CDR3. Expanded clones are given a class, and other clones once, few, many or no size at all.

abundance	v_gene	CDR3aa
.	TRBV7-9	CASSLVGRSETQYF
.	TRBV19	CASSIFGTGGVGAFF
.	TRBV5-6	CASHGNGQETQYF
few	TRBV6-1	CASSGLAGADTQYF
once	TRBV7-9	CASSSSTEAFF
.	TRBV19	CASIGWGSGREYGYTF
.	TRBV7-9	CASSLTGREETQYF
.	TRBV30	CAWNPGSGSYEQYF
.	TRBV15	CATRFSTNTGELFF
.	TRBV7-8	CASSLIENEQFF
.	TRBV4-3	CASSQDNEQFF
.	TRBV11-2	CASSLGDSLNEKLFF
once	TRBV4-1	CASSQVEAGGYNEQFF
once	TRBV5-1	CASSLGTAGGSLGYNEQFF
few	TRBV10-2	CASSGVGPEPQHF
once	TRBV15	CATSRDVRDPEAFF
.	TRBV30	CAQEGGGTEAFF
once	TRBV5-6	CASRLSIGDFYGYTF
.	TRBV7-3	CASSLRGTSGDEQFF
.	TRBV7-7	CASSLGPPGDTQYF
.	TRBV5-6	CASSLGSNEKLFF
once	TRBV7-9	CASSLGGDGQPQHF
medium-sized	TRBV19	CASSIIGMEGTEAFF
.	TRBV6-1	CASSGRQGARTNYGYTF
.	TRBV27	CASSLSGPRYGYTF
.	TRBV5-6	CASSPLDRDSYGYTF
.	TRBV29-1	CSVAGQGAAVYGYTF
.	TRBV7-6	CASSPQPLGTDTQYF
.	TRBV6-5	CASSYEPAYGYTF
.	TRBV6-1	CASSQGTGLEAFF
.	TRBV6-5	CASSTTGSYEQYF
.	TRBV28	CASPPGQGAPTNTGELFF
.	TRBV2	CASRSGFFTDTQYF
.	TRBV4-1	CASSQRPAGEETQYF